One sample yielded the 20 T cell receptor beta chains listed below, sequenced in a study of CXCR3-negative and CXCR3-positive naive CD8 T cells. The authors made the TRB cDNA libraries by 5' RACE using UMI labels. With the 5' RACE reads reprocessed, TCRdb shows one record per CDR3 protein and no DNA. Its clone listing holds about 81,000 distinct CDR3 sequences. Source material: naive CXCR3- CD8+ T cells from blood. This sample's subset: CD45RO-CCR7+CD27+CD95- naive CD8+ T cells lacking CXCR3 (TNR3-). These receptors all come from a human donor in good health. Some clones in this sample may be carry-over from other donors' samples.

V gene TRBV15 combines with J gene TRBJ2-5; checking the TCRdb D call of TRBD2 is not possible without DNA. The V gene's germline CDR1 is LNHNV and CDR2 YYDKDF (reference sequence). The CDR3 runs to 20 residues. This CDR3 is CATSRDEFGSSGTAQETQYF.

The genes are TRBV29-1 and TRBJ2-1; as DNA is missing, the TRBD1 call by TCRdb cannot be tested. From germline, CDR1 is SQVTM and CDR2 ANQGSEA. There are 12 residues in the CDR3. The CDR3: CSVRFGGNEQFF.

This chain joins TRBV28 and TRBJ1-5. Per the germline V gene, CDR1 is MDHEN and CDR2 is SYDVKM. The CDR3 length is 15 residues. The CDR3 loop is CASSPRGLGNQPQHF.

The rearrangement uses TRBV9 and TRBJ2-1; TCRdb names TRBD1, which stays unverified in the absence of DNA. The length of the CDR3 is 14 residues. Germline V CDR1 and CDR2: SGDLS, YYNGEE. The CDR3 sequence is CASTGPGQGDEQFF.

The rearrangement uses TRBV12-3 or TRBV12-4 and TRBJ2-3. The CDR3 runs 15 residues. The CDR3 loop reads CASSPHGTSTDTQYF.

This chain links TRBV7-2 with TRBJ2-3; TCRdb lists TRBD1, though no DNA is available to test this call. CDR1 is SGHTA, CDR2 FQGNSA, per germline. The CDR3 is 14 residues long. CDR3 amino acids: CASSLLQGSDTQYF.

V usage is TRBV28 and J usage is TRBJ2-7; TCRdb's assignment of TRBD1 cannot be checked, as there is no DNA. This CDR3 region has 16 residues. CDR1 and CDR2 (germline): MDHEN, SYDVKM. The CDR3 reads CASSLFPGGASYEQYF.

The CDR3 region is CASSLFDLGTQYF. V usage is TRBV27 and J usage is TRBJ2-5. The CDR3 is made up of 13 amino acids. CDR1 is MNHEY and CDR2 is SMNVEV in the germline V gene (reference sequence).

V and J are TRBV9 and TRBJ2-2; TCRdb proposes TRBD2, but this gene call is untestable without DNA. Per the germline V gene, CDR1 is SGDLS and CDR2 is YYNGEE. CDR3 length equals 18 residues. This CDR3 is CASSAKTSAQTGTGELFF.

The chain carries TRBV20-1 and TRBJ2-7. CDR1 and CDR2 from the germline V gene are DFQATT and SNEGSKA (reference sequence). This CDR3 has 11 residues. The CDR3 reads CSARTAGEQYF.

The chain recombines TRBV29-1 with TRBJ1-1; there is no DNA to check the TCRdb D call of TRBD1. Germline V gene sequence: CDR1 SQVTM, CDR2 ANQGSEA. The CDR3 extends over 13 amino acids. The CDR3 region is CSVEEGEDTEAFF.

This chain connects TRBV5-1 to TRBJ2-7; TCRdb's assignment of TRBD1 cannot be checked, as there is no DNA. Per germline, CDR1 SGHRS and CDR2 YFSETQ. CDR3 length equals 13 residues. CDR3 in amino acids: CASSITGIYEQYF.

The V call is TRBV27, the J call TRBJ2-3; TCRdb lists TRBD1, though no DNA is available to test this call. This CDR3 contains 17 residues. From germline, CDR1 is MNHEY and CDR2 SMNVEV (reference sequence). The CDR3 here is CASSLEHTGQLTDTQYF.

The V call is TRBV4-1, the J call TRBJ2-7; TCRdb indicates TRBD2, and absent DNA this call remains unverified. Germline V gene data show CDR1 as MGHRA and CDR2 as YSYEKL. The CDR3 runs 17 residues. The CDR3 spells CASSQEPLTSGRYEQYF.

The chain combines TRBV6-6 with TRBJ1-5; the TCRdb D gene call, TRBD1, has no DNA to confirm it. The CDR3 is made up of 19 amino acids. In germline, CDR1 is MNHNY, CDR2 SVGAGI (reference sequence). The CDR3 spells CASSYSRDREVDSNQPQHF.

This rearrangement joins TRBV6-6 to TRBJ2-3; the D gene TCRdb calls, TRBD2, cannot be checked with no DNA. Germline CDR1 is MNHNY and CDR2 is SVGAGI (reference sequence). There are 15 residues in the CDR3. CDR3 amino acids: CASSYSLSGPDTQYF.

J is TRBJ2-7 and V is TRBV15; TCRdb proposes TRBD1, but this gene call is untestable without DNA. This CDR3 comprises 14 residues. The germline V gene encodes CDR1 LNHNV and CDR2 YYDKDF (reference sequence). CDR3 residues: CATSRAGDPYEQYF. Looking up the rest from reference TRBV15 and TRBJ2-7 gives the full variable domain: DAMVIQNPRYQVTQFGKPVTLSCSQTLNHNVMYWYQQKSSQAPKLLFHYYDKDFNNEADTPDNFQSRRPNTSFCFLDIRSPGLGDTAMYLCATSRAGDPYEQYFGPGTRLTVT.

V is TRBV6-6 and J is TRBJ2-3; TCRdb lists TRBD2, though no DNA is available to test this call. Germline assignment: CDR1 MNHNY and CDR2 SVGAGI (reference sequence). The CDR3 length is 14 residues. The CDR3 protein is CASSYGRGTDTQYF.

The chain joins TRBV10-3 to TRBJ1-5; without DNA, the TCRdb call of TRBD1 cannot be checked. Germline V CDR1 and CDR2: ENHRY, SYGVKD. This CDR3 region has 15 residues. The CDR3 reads CAISEPGQRGQPQHF.

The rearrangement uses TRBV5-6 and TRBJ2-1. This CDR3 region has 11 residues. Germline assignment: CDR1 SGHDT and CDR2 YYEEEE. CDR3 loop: CASSLTNEQFF.